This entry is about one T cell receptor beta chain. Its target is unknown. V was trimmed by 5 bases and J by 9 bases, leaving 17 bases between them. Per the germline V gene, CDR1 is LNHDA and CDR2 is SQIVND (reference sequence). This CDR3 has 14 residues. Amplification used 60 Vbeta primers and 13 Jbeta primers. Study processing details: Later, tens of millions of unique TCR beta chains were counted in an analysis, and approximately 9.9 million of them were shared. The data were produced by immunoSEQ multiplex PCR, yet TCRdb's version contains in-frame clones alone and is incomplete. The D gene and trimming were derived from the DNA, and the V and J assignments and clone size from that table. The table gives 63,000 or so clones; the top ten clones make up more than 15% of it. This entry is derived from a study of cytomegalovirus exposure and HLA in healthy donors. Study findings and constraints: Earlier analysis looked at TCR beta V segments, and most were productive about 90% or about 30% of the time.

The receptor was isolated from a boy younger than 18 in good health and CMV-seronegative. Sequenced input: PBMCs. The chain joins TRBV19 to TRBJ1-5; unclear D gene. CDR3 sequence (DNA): TGTGCCAGTAGTTTTCCCGGGAGGCAAGGGCCCCAGCATTTT. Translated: CASSFPGRQGPQHF.